The rows below give T cell receptor beta chains drawn from one sample of a study of T cell repertoires in cytomegalovirus infection. No cognate antigen is known for these TCRs. From the reads, TCRdb called clonotypes with MiXCR, one entry per CDR3 protein. The data hold approximately 730,000 distinct CDR3 sequences, with about 29% observed a single time. Sample: cultured CD8+ T cells from PBMCs, taken from culture after CMV antigen stimulation. Receptors were obtained from a human donor in good health (CMV status not recorded). Some clones in this sample may be carry-over from other donors' samples. The CDR3 runs from the conserved cysteine through the conserved F or W. Fields, in order: V gene, clone size, J gene, D gene, CDR3 DNA, CDR3 protein. The D gene is left open where the match is weak. Clone size is stated in some rows and not others, as once, few, many or a class when expanded.

v_call: TRBV27; clone_size: NA; j_call: TRBJ1-2; d_call: NA; cdr3_nt: TGTGCCAGCAGTTTATTCAACAGACACTATGGCTACACCTTC; cdr3_aa: CASSLFNRHYGYTF
v_call: TRBV27; clone_size: NA; j_call: TRBJ1-2; d_call: NA; cdr3_nt: TGTGCCAGCAGTCCCGGGACCGTCGGAGGCTACACCTTC; cdr3_aa: CASSPGTVGGYTF
v_call: TRBV4-1; clone_size: few; j_call: TRBJ1-5; d_call: TRBD1; cdr3_nt: TGCGCCAGCAGCCAAGAGAGGCAGGGGGTACGGCCCCAGCATTTT; cdr3_aa: CASSQERQGVRPQHF
v_call: TRBV7-9; clone_size: few; j_call: TRBJ1-2; d_call: TRBD1; cdr3_nt: TGTGCCAGCAGCTCCCGGACAGGGCGGCCCTATGGCTACACCTTC; cdr3_aa: CASSSRTGRPYGYTF
v_call: TRBV6-2/TRBV6-3; clone_size: NA; j_call: TRBJ2-1; d_call: NA; cdr3_nt: TGTGCCAGCAGTTACGAGGGGTCGGTACTGGGGCCTCGAGTAGATGAGCAGTTCTTC; cdr3_aa: CASSYEGSVLGPRVDEQFF
v_call: TRBV15; clone_size: NA; j_call: TRBJ1-5; d_call: NA; cdr3_nt: TGTGCCACCACCCACCTCGGTTACAGGGCCAGTCAGCCCCAGCATTTT; cdr3_aa: CATTHLGYRASQPQHF
v_call: TRBV6-5; clone_size: NA; j_call: TRBJ2-1; d_call: NA; cdr3_nt: TGTGCCAGCAGTCCGTTGGACAGTTTGGATGAGCAGTTCTTC; cdr3_aa: CASSPLDSLDEQFF
v_call: TRBV7-3; clone_size: few; j_call: TRBJ2-3; d_call: NA; cdr3_nt: TGTGCCAGCAGCTTAGCGGGACACTACACAGATACGCAGTATTTT; cdr3_aa: CASSLAGHYTDTQYF
v_call: TRBV5-1; clone_size: NA; j_call: TRBJ2-7; d_call: TRBD2; cdr3_nt: TGCGCCAGCAGCTTGGCCCTGTCTAGCGGCTCCTACGAGCAGTACTTC; cdr3_aa: CASSLALSSGSYEQYF
v_call: TRBV7-6; clone_size: NA; j_call: TRBJ1-1; d_call: NA; cdr3_nt: TGTGCCAGCAGCTTAGCTTTGGGCCCTGTAGATGAAGCTTTCTTT; cdr3_aa: CASSLALGPVDEAFF
v_call: TRBV6-1; clone_size: NA; j_call: TRBJ2-3; d_call: NA; cdr3_nt: TGTGCCAGCAGTGATTCAGAGTATTTT; cdr3_aa: CASSDSEYF
v_call: TRBV6-2/TRBV6-3; clone_size: few; j_call: TRBJ2-3; d_call: TRBD2; cdr3_nt: TGTGCCAGCAGCACCCCTAGCGGGGGGGCCTTTGATACGCAGTATTTT; cdr3_aa: CASSTPSGGAFDTQYF
v_call: TRBV7-6; clone_size: many; j_call: TRBJ2-1; d_call: TRBD2; cdr3_nt: TGTGCCAGCAGCTATACTAGCGGGGGACCAAACTTCTCCCCTTACTTC; cdr3_aa: CASSYTSGGPNFSPYF
v_call: TRBV6-5; clone_size: NA; j_call: TRBJ1-2; d_call: NA; cdr3_nt: TGTGCCAGCAGTTACGAAGAAGTCGGGTGGGATGGCTACACCTTC; cdr3_aa: CASSYEEVGWDGYTF
v_call: TRBV10-3; clone_size: few; j_call: TRBJ2-7; d_call: TRBD1; cdr3_nt: TGTGCCATCAGTGAGTCGAAAGGGACAGGGCCCTACGAGCAGTACTTC; cdr3_aa: CAISESKGTGPYEQYF
v_call: TRBV6-2/TRBV6-3; clone_size: NA; j_call: TRBJ1-5; d_call: NA; cdr3_nt: TGTGCCAGCGCTCACGGGGCGTTTGGCGATCAGCCCCAGCATTTT; cdr3_aa: CASAHGAFGDQPQHF
v_call: TRBV12-5; clone_size: few; j_call: TRBJ1-2; d_call: NA; cdr3_nt: TGTGCTAGTGGTTCGAACTATGGCTACACCTTC; cdr3_aa: CASGSNYGYTF
v_call: TRBV6-5; clone_size: NA; j_call: TRBJ2-2; d_call: TRBD1; cdr3_nt: TGTGCCAGCAGTTACCCGGACAGGAGAAATACCGGGGAGCTGTTTTTT; cdr3_aa: CASSYPDRRNTGELFF
v_call: TRBV12-3/TRBV12-4; clone_size: few; j_call: TRBJ1-1; d_call: NA; cdr3_nt: TGTGCCAGCATTGGGGGTGGGGGTTACACTGAAGCTTTCTTT; cdr3_aa: CASIGGGGYTEAFF
v_call: TRBV7-9; clone_size: NA; j_call: TRBJ1-1; d_call: NA; cdr3_nt: TGTGCCAGCAGCTTAGATTTGGGCGGCCCTGAAGCTTTCTTT; cdr3_aa: CASSLDLGGPEAFF